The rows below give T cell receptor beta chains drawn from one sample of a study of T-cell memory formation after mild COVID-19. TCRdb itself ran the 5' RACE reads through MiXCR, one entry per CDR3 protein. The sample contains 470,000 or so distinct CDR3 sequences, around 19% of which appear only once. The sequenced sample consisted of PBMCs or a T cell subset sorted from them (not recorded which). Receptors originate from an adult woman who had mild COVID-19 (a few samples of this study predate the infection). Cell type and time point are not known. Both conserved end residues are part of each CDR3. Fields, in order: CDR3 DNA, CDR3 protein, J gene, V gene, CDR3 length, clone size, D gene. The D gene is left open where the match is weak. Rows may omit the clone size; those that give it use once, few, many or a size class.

CDR3 DNA: TGTGCCACCAGCAGAGATCGAGGCGGCAATTCACCCCTCCACTTT; CDR3 protein: CATSRDRGGNSPLHF; J gene: TRBJ1-6; V gene: TRBV15; CDR3 length: 15; clone size: NA; D gene: NA
CDR3 DNA: TGTGCCAGCAGTGCGCAGGGACAGGTTGGGGAAGCTTTCTTT; CDR3 protein: CASSAQGQVGEAFF; J gene: TRBJ1-1; V gene: TRBV2; CDR3 length: 14; clone size: NA; D gene: TRBD1
CDR3 DNA: TGTGCCAGCAGCAACACCAACCAGGGGGGGAATTCACCCCTCCACTTT; CDR3 protein: CASSNTNQGGNSPLHF; J gene: TRBJ1-6; V gene: TRBV25-1; CDR3 length: 16; clone size: many; D gene: TRBD1
CDR3 DNA: TGTGCCAGCAGTTCCTGGCCCATTAACTATGGCTACACCTTC; CDR3 protein: CASSSWPINYGYTF; J gene: TRBJ1-2; V gene: TRBV27; CDR3 length: 14; clone size: NA; D gene: NA
CDR3 DNA: TGTGCCAGCACCCCGACACTAGCGGGTAGCGCAGATACGCAGTATTTT; CDR3 protein: CASTPTLAGSADTQYF; J gene: TRBJ2-3; V gene: TRBV25-1; CDR3 length: 16; clone size: few; D gene: TRBD2
CDR3 DNA: TGTGCCAGCAGTACACAGGGGGCGTGGAATCAGCCCCAGCATTTT; CDR3 protein: CASSTQGAWNQPQHF; J gene: TRBJ1-5; V gene: TRBV2; CDR3 length: 15; clone size: few; D gene: TRBD1
CDR3 DNA: TGTGCCAGCAGTGAAACGAGGTCGGCCCTAGGGACCCAGTACTTC; CDR3 protein: CASSETRSALGTQYF; J gene: TRBJ2-5; V gene: TRBV6-1; CDR3 length: 15; clone size: NA; D gene: NA
CDR3 DNA: TGCAGCGTTGAGTCCCAGGGAGCCTACAATGAGCAGTTCTTC; CDR3 protein: CSVESQGAYNEQFF; J gene: TRBJ2-1; V gene: TRBV29-1; CDR3 length: 14; clone size: NA; D gene: NA
CDR3 DNA: TGTGCCAGCAGCCAGCACCCGGGACAGGGGAAGGAGGGCTACACCTTC; CDR3 protein: CASSQHPGQGKEGYTF; J gene: TRBJ1-2; V gene: TRBV3-1; CDR3 length: 16; clone size: NA; D gene: TRBD1
CDR3 DNA: TGTGCCGCAAGGAGGGAGGAGGCTGTGAACACTGAAGCTTTCTTT; CDR3 protein: CAARREEAVNTEAFF; J gene: TRBJ1-1; V gene: TRBV12-5; CDR3 length: 15; clone size: NA; D gene: NA